The T cell receptor (beta chain) under discussion was sequenced for a study of OX40 agonist ivuxolimab in advanced cancers. As for the study in general: Patients received ivuxolimab, an agonistic anti-OX40 (CD134) antibody. Patients enrolled in dose escalation were diagnosed with hepatocellular carcinoma, melanoma, renal cell or head and neck cancer.

The assay was immunoSEQ multiplex PCR, and TCRdb's table has in-frame clones only and misses some. The data hold roughly 75,000 clones, with about nine tenths observed a single time. With 1 base removed from V and 5 bases from J, the gap between germline ends came to 11 bases. This CDR3 is 14 amino acids long. Germline V gene lookup returns CDR1 MNHEY and CDR2 SVGAGI. Overall study findings and caveats: Mean expanded clone counts were higher in CD8+ than CD4+ T cells. The study observed clonal expansion of CD4+ and CD8+ blood T cells by week 6 at 0.1 to 3.0 mg/kg.

Remarks on this clone: The antigen is not known.

This sequence originates from an adult with an advanced solid tumor such as melanoma, head and neck, liver or kidney cancer. Sequenced material: CD4+ or CD8+ T cells sorted from blood, taken in a trial of the OX40 agonist ivuxolimab. The chain has TRBV6-5 and TRBJ1-1; TRBD1 is a possible D gene (6 bases). The CDR3 coding sequence is TGTGCCAGCAGTTACTACACAGGGCTTACTGAAGCTTTCTTT. Translating gives CASSYYTGLTEAFF.